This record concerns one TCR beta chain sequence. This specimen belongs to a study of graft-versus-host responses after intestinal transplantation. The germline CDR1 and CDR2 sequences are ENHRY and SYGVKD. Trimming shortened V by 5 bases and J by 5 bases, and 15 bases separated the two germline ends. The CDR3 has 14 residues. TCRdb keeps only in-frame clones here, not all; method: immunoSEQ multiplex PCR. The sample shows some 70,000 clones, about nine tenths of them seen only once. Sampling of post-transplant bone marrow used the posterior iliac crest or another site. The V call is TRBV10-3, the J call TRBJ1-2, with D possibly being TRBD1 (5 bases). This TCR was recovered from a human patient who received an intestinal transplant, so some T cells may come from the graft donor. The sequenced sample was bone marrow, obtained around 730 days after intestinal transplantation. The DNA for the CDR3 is TGTGCCATCAGTCCCGAACCTAGGGGTTATGGCTACACCTTC. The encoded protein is CAISPEPRGYGYTF.